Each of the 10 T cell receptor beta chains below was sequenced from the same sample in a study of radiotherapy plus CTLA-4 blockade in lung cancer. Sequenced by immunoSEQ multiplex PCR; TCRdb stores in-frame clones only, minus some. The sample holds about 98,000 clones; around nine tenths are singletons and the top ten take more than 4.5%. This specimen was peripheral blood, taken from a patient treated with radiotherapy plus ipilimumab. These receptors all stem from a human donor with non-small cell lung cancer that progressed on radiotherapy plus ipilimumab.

The CDR3 nucleotides read TGTGCCATCAGTGAGCCCAAGACAGGGACGTCGGGCACCGGGGAGCTGTTTTTT. This translates into CAISEPKTGTSGTGELFF. The chain employs TRBV10-3 and TRBJ2-2; 7 bases map to TRBD1. Germline V CDR1 and CDR2: ENHRY, SYGVKD. This CDR3 is 18 amino acids long. Trimming removed 2 bases from V and 4 bases from J; junction bases left unmatched: 13.

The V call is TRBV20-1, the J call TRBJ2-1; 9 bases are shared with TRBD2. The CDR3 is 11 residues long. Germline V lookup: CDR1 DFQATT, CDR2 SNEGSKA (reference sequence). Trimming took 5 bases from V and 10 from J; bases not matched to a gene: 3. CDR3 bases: TGCAGTGCTCCCCTAGCGGGGGAGCAGTTCTTC. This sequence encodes CSAPLAGEQFF.

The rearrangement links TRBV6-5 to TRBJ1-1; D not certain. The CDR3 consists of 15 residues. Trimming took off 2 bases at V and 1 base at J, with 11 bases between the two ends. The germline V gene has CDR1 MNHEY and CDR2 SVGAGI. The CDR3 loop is CASSYGRPPNTEAFF. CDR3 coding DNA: TGTGCCAGCAGTTACGGGCGGCCCCCGAACACTGAAGCTTTCTTT.

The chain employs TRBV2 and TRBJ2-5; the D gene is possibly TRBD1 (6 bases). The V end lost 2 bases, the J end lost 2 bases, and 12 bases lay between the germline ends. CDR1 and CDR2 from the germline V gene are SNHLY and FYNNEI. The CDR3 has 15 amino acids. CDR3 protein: CASSENRGQQETQYF. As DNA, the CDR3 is TGTGCCAGCAGTGAAAACCGGGGACAACAAGAGACCCAGTACTTC.

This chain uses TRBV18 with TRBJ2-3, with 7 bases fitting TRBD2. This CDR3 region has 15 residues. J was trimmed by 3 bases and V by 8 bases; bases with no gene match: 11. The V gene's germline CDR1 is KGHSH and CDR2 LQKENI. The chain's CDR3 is CASASSGAWTDTQYF. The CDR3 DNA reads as TGTGCCAGCGCCTCGAGCGGGGCCTGGACAGATACGCAGTATTTT.

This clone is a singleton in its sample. CDR3: CASSFIAGGTGELFF. CDR3 DNA: TGCGCCAGCAGCTTTATAGCGGGGGGAACCGGGGAGCTGTTTTTT. The chain is built from TRBV5-1 and TRBJ2-2; 10 bases map to TRBD2. This CDR3 is built from 15 residues. Trimming took 2 bases from V and 5 from J; bases not matched to a gene: 3. Per the germline V gene, CDR1 is SGHRS and CDR2 is YFSETQ.

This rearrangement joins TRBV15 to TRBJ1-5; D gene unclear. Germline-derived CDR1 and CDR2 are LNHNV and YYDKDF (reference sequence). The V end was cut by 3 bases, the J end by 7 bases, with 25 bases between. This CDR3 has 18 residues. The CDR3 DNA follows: TGTGCCACCAGCAGCGGTAGGTTCGGTTTTTCCTCGGGGCAGCCCCAGCATTTT. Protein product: CATSSGRFGFSSGQPQHF.

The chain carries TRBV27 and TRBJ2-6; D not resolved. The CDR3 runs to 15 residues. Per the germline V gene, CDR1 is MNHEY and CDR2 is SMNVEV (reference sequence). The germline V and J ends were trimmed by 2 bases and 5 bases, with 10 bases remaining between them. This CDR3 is CASSLAGLRANVLTF. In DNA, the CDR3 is TGTGCCAGCAGTTTAGCCGGTCTAAGGGCCAACGTCCTGACTTTC.

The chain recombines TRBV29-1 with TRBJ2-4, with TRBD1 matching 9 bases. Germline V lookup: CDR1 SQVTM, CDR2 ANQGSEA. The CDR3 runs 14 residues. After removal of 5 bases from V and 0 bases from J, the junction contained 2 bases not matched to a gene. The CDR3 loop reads CSVPGQGAKNIQYF. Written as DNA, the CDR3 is TGCAGCGTTCCGGGACAGGGAGCCAAAAACATTCAGTACTTC.

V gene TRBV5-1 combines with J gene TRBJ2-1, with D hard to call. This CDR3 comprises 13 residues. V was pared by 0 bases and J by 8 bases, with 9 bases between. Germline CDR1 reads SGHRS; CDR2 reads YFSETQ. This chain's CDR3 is CASSLGVTDEQFF. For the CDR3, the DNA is TGCGCCAGCAGCTTGGGGGTAACCGATGAGCAGTTCTTC.